Sequencing of this T cell receptor (beta chain) was carried out in a study of CD8 T cells in ankylosing spondylitis (dated 2017 in TCRdb). Background for the entire study: T cell receptor beta repertoires were profiled in healthy donors and ankylosing spondylitis patients so that disease-linked TCR variants could be found. Peripheral blood samples were taken, and synovial fluid was additionally collected from ankylosing spondylitis patients. In total, the full study cohort was made up of 108 healthy donors and 25 to 30 ankylosing spondylitis patients. Beyond this particular receptor, the publication reports: Some of the motif variants had been reported before in the synovial fluid and blood of reactive arthritis patients, a finding that suggests common disease-initiation mechanisms. The disease-linked clones were reported as significantly enriched in matched synovial fluid samples from ankylosing spondylitis patients. Blood from ankylosing spondylitis patients appeared to be characterized by a TCR beta motif made up of under 10 highly homologous amino acid variants. The disease-linked clones had a CD8+ phenotype and were found at relatively low frequencies in peripheral blood.

About this clonotype: Its antigen is still unknown. No per-base quality is available; no much larger clone lies one base away.

As encoded in the germline V gene, CDR1 is SGHAT while CDR2 is FQNNGV. V is pruned by 6 bases and J by 1 base, leaving 5 bases of the junction without a gene match. The CDR3 runs 17 amino acids, cysteine and phenylalanine included. Just CDR3 DNA is preserved here, 51 bases in frame from base 1. The data were produced on an Illumina HiSeq 2500. Quantitative 5'-RACE with molecular barcodes was the method used to prepare the TCR beta libraries. In the authors' own workflow: Disease-linked TCR variants were identified with a new computational method built on a probabilistic model of VDJ rearrangement. TCRdb's own reprocessing of the public reads used fastp at Q25 and MiXCR and kept productive beta chains. For every CDR3 protein sequence, its rows merge into one entry that carries the most common genes and DNA. TCRdb assigned the V and J calls; the authors' analysis was not used. This sample comprises more than 150,000 distinct CDR3 sequences, roughly 12% of them detected only once. 15% to 20% of the sample comes from the top ten.

The specimen sequenced was blood, either unsorted or a sorted T cell fraction (not recorded which). The chain uses TRBV11-2 and TRBJ2-2; 13 nucleotides in the junction match TRBD2. The origin of this receptor is a male donor with ankylosing spondylitis or in good health (not recorded which). The DNA reads as follows: TGTGCCAGCAGGACTAGCGGGGGGAACTTGAACACCGGGGAGCTGTTTTTT. Protein translation: CASRTSGGNLNTGELFF.